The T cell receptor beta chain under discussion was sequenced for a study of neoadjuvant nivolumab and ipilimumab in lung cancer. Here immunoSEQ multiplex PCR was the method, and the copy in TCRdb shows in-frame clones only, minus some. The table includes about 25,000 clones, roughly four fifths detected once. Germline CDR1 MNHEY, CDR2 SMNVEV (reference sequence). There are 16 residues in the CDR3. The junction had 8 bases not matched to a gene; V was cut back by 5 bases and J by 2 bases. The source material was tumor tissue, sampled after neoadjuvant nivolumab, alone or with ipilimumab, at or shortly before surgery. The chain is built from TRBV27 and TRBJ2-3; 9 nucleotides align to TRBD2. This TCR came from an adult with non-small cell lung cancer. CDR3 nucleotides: TGTGCCAGCAGTCCGCGCCTAGCGGGGACCACAGATACGCAGTATTTT. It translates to CASSPRLAGTTDTQYF.